These 20 T cell receptor beta chains were sequenced from one sample in a study of vaccination and CD4 T cells after COVID-19. Each CDR3 protein is one row after TCRdb ran MiXCR on the PCR reads. The profile shows 15,000 to 20,000 distinct CDR3 sequences, roughly two thirds of them singletons. The starting material was CD4+ T cells from blood, obtained after SARS-CoV-2 vaccination. Receptor source: a human donor who had recovered from COVID-19.

This rearrangement joins TRBV2 to TRBJ1-5; no definite D call. CDR1 and CDR2 from the germline V gene are SNHLY and FYNNEI. This CDR3 contains 14 residues. Trimming took off 3 bases at V and 0 bases at J, with 6 bases between the two ends. In nucleotides, the CDR3 is TGTGCCAGCAGTGAGCAGATTAGCAATCAGCCCCAGCATTTT. It specifies CASSEQISNQPQHF. Filled out from reference TRBV2 and TRBJ1-5, the complete variable domain reads EPEVTQTPSHQVTQMGQEVILRCVPISNHLYFYWYRQILGQKVEFLVSFYNNEISEKSEIFDDQFSVERPDGSNFTLKIRSTKLEDSAMYFCASSEQISNQPQHFGDGTRLSIL.

The chain carries TRBV7-9 and TRBJ2-2; TRBD1 aligns across 9 bases. The CDR3 is 17 residues long. CDR1 and CDR2 from the germline V gene are SEHNR and FQNEAQ (reference sequence). Trimming took 5 bases from V and 0 from J; bases not matched to a gene: 7. CDR3 DNA: TGTGCCAGCAGCCCACCGGGACAGGGCCCGAACACCGGGGAGCTGTTTTTT. This sequence encodes CASSPPGQGPNTGELFF.

This clonotype showed up just a few times. CDR3 amino acids: CASSPANSGNTIYF. Here the CDR3 DNA reads TGTGCCAGCAGCCCAGCTAACTCTGGAAACACCATATATTTT. The chain joins TRBV7-9 to TRBJ1-3, with D unresolved. The CDR3 loop spans 14 amino acids. Germline V lookup: CDR1 SEHNR, CDR2 FQNEAQ (reference sequence). Trimming cost V 5 bases and J 0 bases, with 8 bases left between them.

This clonotype was counted a few times. The chain uses TRBV20-1 and TRBJ2-4, with D tentatively TRBD1 (5 bases). The V end was cut by 5 bases, the J end by 9 bases, with 14 bases between. The germline CDR1 and CDR2 sequences are DFQATT and SNEGSKA (reference sequence). This CDR3 contains 12 residues. This CDR3 is CSARIADSIQYF. The CDR3, as DNA: TGCAGTGCTCGAATCGCAGACAGCATTCAGTACTTC.

The chain links TRBV15 to TRBJ1-3; D unclear. Per germline, CDR1 LNHNV and CDR2 YYDKDF (reference sequence). The CDR3 has 16 residues. The V end lost 0 bases, the J end lost 0 bases, and 9 bases lay between the germline ends. The DNA of the CDR3 is TGTGCCACCAGCAGAGATCTGAGCCGCTCTGGAAACACCATATATTTT. This gives the protein CATSRDLSRSGNTIYF.

This clonotype was seen more than once but under ten times. This chain joins TRBV20-1 and TRBJ2-2, with 7 bases aligning to TRBD2. CDR3 length equals 14 residues. The germline gives CDR1 DFQATT, CDR2 SNEGSKA (reference sequence). CDR3 nucleotides: TGCGGGATAGCGGGCCCGATCAACACCGGGGAGCTGTTTTTT. It codes for CGIAGPINTGELFF.

In its sample, this clonotype was seen a few times. This rearrangement joins TRBV12-3 or TRBV12-4 to TRBJ1-5; D call uncertain. The CDR3 is 14 residues long. Deletions cut 5 bases from V and 2 bases from J, with 10 bases between. The CDR3 loop is CASSKGTGNQPQHF. The CDR3 DNA sequence: TGTGCCAGCAGTAAGGGAACAGGCAATCAGCCCCAGCATTTT.

Only a few counts were recorded for this clonotype. The V gene is TRBV7-3, the J gene TRBJ1-2, with 8 nucleotides matching TRBD1. This CDR3 comprises 15 residues. Germline V gene sequence: CDR1 SGHTA, CDR2 FQGTGA. The junction had 11 bases not matched to a gene; V was cut back by 11 bases and J by 0 bases. The CDR3 bases are TGTGCCGCCGGACGCTACAGGGGGGCTAACTATGGCTACACCTTC. It is translated as CAAGRYRGANYGYTF.

This clonotype was recorded a few times. This chain joins TRBV7-2 and TRBJ2-7; D is uncertain. The CDR3 length is 13 residues. Germline lookup yields CDR1 SGHTA and CDR2 FQGNSA. Trimming removed 4 bases from V and 1 base from J, with 8 bases in between. The CDR3 DNA reads as TGTGCCAGCAGCTCATTTAGGTCCTACGAGCAGTACTTC. Translated, it gives CASSSFRSYEQYF.

This rearrangement joins TRBV5-4 to TRBJ2-7; TRBD1 matches at 8 bases. The trim removed 4 bases at V and 6 bases at J, leaving 9 bases unmatched. Germline-derived CDR1 and CDR2 are SGHNT and YYREEE (reference sequence). This CDR3 spans 14 amino acids. CDR3 sequence (DNA): TGTGCCAGCAGCCCCAGGACAGGGAACGCCGAGCAGTACTTC. As protein: CASSPRTGNAEQYF.

J is TRBJ1-2 and V is TRBV7-9; 7 nucleotides match TRBD1. The CDR3 extends over 12 amino acids. Looked up from germline, CDR1 is SEHNR and CDR2 is FQNEAQ (reference sequence). The J segment lost 7 bases and the V segment lost 2 bases, leaving 1 base of the junction unmatched. The CDR3 sequence: CASSLPGGGYTF. As DNA, the CDR3 is TGTGCCAGCAGCTTACCAGGGGGTGGCTACACCTTC.

This clonotype was detected once. The chain has TRBV14 and TRBJ2-7; D is undetermined. The germline V gene has CDR1 SGHDN and CDR2 FVKESK. The CDR3 sequence is 11 residues long. Trimming took 1 base from V and 8 from J, leaving 6 bases between them. CDR3 sequence (DNA): TGTGCCAGCAGCCAAGCCCAAAAGCAGTACTTC. As protein: CASSQAQKQYF. The entire variable domain, with the rest obtained from reference TRBV14 and TRBJ2-7, is as follows: EAGVTQFPSHSVIEKGQTVTLRCDPISGHDNLYWYRRVMGKEIKFLLHFVKESKQDESGMPNNRFLAERTGGTYSTLKVQPAELEDSGVYFCASSQAQKQYFGPGTRLTVT.

This chain connects TRBV7-9 to TRBJ1-1, with D possibly being TRBD1 (5 bases). CDR3 size: 15 residues. Looked up from germline, CDR1 is SEHNR and CDR2 is FQNEAQ (reference sequence). Trimming took off 5 bases at V and 4 bases at J, with 17 bases between the two ends. The CDR3 here is CASSPRGGGSTEAFF. In DNA, the CDR3 is TGTGCCAGCAGCCCGCGGGGGGGAGGGAGCACTGAAGCTTTCTTT.

This clonotype was seen a few times. This chain links TRBV6-1 with TRBJ2-1; a weak D match, TRBD1 (5 bases). CDR3 length: 14 amino acids. Germline assignment: CDR1 MNHNS and CDR2 SASEGT. V was cut by 2 bases and J by 9 bases, with 14 bases left in between. CDR3 residues: CASSEIHSGFEQFF. CDR3 coding DNA: TGTGCCAGCAGTGAAATACACTCAGGGTTTGAGCAGTTCTTC.

The rearrangement joins TRBV20-1 to TRBJ2-7; unclear D gene. The germline V gene encodes CDR1 DFQATT and CDR2 SNEGSKA (reference sequence). This CDR3 is 13 amino acids long. V was pared by 6 bases and J by 3 bases, with 15 bases between. CDR3 nucleotide sequence: TGCAGTGCCCACCTACCCCCAGACTACGAGCAGTACTTC. Its protein is CSAHLPPDYEQYF.

The rearrangement uses TRBV10-1 and TRBJ2-7; no firm D call. The CDR3 contains 18 residues. Trimming took off 3 bases at V and 3 bases at J, with 24 bases between the two ends. Germline V CDR1 and CDR2: WNHNN, SYGVQD (reference sequence). DNA of the CDR3: TGCGCCAGCAGTGACCCTAGAGTCCCCAGGCCAGAATTCTACGAGCAGTACTTC. Amino acids: CASSDPRVPRPEFYEQYF.

This chain links TRBV20-1 with TRBJ2-1; 10 bases match TRBD2. V trimming: 6 bases; J trimming: 2 bases; junction bases outside the gene matches: 7. Germline CDR1 and CDR2: DFQATT and SNEGSKA (reference sequence). This CDR3 region has 15 residues. This chain's CDR3 is CSAPDLAGAYNEQFF. The CDR3 bases are TGCAGTGCCCCCGATCTAGCGGGAGCCTACAATGAGCAGTTCTTC.

The chain recombines TRBV28 with TRBJ1-4, with 7 bases fitting TRBD1. The germline gives CDR1 MDHEN, CDR2 SYDVKM. V trimming: 5 bases; J trimming: 3 bases; junction bases outside the gene matches: 6. The CDR3 extends over 15 amino acids. CDR3 in DNA: TGTGCCAGCAGTCCCAACAGGGGCGCTAATGAAAAACTGTTTTTT. Amino acids: CASSPNRGANEKLFF.

This chain connects TRBV6-5 to TRBJ1-4; no clear D. The CDR3 loop spans 11 amino acids. Trimming pared 0 bases from V and 10 bases from J, leaving 3 bases between. Germline-derived CDR1 and CDR2 are MNHEY and SVGAGI. CDR3 DNA sequence: TGTGCCAGCAGTTACTCGGGAAAACTGTTTTTT. The encoded protein is CASSYSGKLFF.

The chain recombines TRBV28 with TRBJ2-1; 7 bases align to TRBD2. Germline loops: CDR1 MDHEN, CDR2 SYDVKM. The CDR3 sequence is 15 residues long. With V trimmed by 8 bases and J by 3 bases, 10 bases remained unmatched. The CDR3 DNA reads as TGTGCCAGCCTCCGTAGCGGGTACAACTACAATGAGCAGTTCTTC. Its translation is CASLRSGYNYNEQFF.